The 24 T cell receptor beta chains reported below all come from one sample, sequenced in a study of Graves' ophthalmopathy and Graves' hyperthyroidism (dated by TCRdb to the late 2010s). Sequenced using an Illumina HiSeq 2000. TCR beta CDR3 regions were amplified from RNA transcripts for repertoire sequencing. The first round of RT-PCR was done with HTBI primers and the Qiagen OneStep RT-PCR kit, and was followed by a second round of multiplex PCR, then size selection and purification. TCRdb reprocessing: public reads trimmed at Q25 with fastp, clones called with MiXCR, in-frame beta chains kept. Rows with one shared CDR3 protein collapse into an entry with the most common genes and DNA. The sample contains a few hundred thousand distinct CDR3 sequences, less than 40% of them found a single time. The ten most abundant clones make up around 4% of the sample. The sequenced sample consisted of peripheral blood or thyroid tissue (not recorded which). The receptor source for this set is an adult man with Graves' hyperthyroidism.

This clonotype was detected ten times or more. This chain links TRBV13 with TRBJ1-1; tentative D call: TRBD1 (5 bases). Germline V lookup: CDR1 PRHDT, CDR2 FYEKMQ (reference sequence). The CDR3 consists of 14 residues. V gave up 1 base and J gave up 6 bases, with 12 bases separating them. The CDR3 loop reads CASSLVRGSAEAFF. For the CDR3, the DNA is TGTGCCAGCAGCTTAGTGCGGGGGTCGGCTGAAGCTTTCTTT.

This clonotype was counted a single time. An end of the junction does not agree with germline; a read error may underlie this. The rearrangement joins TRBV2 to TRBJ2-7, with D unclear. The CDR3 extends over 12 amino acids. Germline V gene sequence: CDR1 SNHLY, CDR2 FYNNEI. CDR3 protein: CTSSEIWDEQYF. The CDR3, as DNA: TGTACCAGCAGTGAAATATGGGACGAGCAGTACTTC.

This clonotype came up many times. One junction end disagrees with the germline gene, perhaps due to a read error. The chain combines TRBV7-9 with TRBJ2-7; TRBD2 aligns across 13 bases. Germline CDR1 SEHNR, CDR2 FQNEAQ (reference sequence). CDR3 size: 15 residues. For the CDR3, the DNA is TGCGCCAGCAGCCCGGGACTAGCGGGAAGCTACGAGCAGTACTTC. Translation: CASSPGLAGSYEQYF.

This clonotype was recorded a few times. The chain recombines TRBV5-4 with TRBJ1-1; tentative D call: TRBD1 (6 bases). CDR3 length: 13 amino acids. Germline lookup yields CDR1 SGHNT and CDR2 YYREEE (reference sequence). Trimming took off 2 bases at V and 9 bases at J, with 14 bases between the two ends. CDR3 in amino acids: CASSFLQGSKAFF. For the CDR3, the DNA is TGTGCCAGCAGCTTTCTACAGGGCAGTAAAGCTTTCTTT.

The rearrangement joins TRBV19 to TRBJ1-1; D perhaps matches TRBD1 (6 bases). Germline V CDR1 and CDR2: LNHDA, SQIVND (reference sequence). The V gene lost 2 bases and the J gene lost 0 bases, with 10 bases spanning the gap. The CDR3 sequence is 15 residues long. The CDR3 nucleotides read TGTGCCAGTAGTATACCCGACAGGATGAACACTGAAGCTTTCTTT. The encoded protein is CASSIPDRMNTEAFF.

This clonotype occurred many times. CDR3 DNA sequence: TGTGCCAGCAGCCCTCGGGACTACTCCTACGAGCAGTACTTC. It encodes CASSPRDYSYEQYF. The chain combines TRBV3-1 with TRBJ2-7, with TRBD2 matching 7 bases. The germline gives CDR1 LGHDT, CDR2 YNNKEL (reference sequence). This CDR3 spans 14 amino acids. V lost 4 bases, J lost 0 bases, and 3 bases stayed unmatched.

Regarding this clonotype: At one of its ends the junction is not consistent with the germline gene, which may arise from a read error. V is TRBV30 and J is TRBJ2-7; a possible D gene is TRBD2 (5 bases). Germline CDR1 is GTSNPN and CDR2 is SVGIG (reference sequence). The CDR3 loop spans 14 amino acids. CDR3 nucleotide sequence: TGTACCTGGAGTCCCGGCGGGCGAATCAGGGAGCAGTACTTC. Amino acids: CTWSPGGRIREQYF.

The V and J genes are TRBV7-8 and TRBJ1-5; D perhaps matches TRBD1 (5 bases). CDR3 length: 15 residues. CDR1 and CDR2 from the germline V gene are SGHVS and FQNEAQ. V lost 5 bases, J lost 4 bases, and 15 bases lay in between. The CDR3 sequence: CASSQDHGGNQPQHF. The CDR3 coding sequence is TGTGCCAGCAGCCAAGATCACGGGGGGAATCAGCCCCAGCATTTT. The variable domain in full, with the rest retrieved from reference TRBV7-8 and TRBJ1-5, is GAGVSQSPRYKVAKRGQDVALRCDPISGHVSLFWYQQALGQGPEFLTYFQNEAQLDKSGLPSDRFFAERPEGSVSTLKIQRTQQEDSAVYLCASSQDHGGNQPQHFGDGTRLSIL.

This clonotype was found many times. The CDR3 bases are TGCGCCAGCAGCCGAGAGGGGGTAGTAGGGGAGCAGTACTTC. Translation gives CASSREGVVGEQYF. The gene calls are TRBV5-1 and TRBJ2-7, with D possibly being TRBD1 (6 bases). The germline V and J ends were trimmed by 4 bases and 7 bases, with 18 bases remaining between them. Germline CDR1 and CDR2: SGHRS and YFSETQ. This CDR3 has 14 amino acids.

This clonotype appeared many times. The CDR3 protein is CASRLLAGEQGEQYF. CDR3 bases: TGTGCCAGTAGGCTACTAGCGGGAGAACAGGGCGAGCAGTACTTC. The chain uses TRBV19 and TRBJ2-7, with TRBD2 matching 11 bases. V was pared by 6 bases and J by 6 bases, with 10 bases of the junction left unmatched. Germline loops: CDR1 LNHDA, CDR2 SQIVND (reference sequence). This CDR3 has 15 residues. Combining the CDR3 with reference TRBV19 and TRBJ2-7 gives the whole variable domain DGGITQSPKYLFRKEGQNVTLSCEQNLNHDAMYWYRQDPGQGLRLIYYSQIVNDFQKGDIAEGYSVSREKKESFPLTVTSAQKNPTAFYLCASRLLAGEQGEQYFGPGTRLTVT.

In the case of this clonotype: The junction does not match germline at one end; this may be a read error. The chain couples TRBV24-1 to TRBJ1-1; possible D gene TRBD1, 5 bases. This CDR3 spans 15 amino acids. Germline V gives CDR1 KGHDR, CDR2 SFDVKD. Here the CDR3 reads CATSGTSVEDTGAFF. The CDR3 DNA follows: TGTGCCACCAGTGGAACCTCCGTGGAGGACACTGGAGCTTTCTTT.

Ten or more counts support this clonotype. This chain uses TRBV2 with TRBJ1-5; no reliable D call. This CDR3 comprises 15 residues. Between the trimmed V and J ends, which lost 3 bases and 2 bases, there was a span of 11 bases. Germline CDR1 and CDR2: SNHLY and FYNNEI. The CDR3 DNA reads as TGTGCCAGCAGTGACCCGGGGTCGGGCAATCAGCCCCAGCATTTT. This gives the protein CASSDPGSGNQPQHF.

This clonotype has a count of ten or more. The CDR3: CASTRQSQETQYF. The CDR3 DNA reads TGCGCCAGTACGAGACAGAGCCAAGAGACCCAGTACTTC. The chain links TRBV10-2 to TRBJ2-5; D perhaps matches TRBD1 (5 bases). Germline CDR1 is WSHSY and CDR2 is SAAADI. V dropped 9 bases and J dropped 1 base, with 12 bases sitting between them. CDR3 size: 13 residues.

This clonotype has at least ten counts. The CDR3 DNA reads TGTGCCAGCAGCTTAAAGTCACGACTTGGCTACGAGCAGTACTTC. It translates to CASSLKSRLGYEQYF. The chain couples TRBV5-8 to TRBJ2-7; D unclear. Trimming removed 2 bases from V and 3 bases from J, with 15 bases in between. The CDR3 spans 15 residues. Germline V gives CDR1 SGHTS, CDR2 YDEGEE.

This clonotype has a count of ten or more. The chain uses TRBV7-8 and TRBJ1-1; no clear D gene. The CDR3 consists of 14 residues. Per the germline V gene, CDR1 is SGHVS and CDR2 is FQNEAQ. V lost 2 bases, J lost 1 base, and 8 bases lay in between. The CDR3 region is CASSLFSGNTEAFF. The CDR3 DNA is TGTGCCAGCAGCTTATTTTCAGGGAACACTGAAGCTTTCTTT.

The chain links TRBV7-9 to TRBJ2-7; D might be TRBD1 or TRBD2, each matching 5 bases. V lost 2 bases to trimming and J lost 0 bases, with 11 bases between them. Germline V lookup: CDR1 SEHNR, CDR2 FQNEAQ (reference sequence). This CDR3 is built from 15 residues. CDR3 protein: CASSLRDGPSYEQYF. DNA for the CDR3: TGTGCCAGCAGCTTAAGGGACGGTCCCTCCTACGAGCAGTACTTC.

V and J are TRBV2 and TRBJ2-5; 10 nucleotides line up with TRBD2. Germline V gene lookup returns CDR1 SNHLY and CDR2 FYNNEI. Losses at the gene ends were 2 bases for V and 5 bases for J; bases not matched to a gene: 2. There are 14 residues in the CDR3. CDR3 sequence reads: CASSELAGVETQYF. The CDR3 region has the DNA TGTGCCAGCAGTGAACTAGCGGGGGTGGAGACCCAGTACTTC.

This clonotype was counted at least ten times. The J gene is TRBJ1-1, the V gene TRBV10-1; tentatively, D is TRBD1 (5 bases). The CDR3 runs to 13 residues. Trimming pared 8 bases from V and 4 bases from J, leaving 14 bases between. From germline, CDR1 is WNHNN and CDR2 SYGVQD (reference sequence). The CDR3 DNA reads TGCGCCAGCTCCCAGGGAGGTTCCACTGAAGCTTTCTTT. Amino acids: CASSQGGSTEAFF.

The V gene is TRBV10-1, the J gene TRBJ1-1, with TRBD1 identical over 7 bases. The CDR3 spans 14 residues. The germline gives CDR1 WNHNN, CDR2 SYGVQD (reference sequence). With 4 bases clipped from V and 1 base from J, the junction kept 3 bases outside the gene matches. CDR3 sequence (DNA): TGCGCCAGCAGTGCCGGGACAGAGAACACTGAAGCTTTCTTT. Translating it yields CASSAGTENTEAFF.

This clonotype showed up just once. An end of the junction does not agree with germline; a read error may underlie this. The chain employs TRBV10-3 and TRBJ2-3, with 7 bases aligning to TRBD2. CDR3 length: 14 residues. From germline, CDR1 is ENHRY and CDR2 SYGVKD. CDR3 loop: CASSYYREADTQYF. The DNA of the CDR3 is TGTGCCAGCAGTTACTACCGGGAGGCAGATACGCAGTATTTT.

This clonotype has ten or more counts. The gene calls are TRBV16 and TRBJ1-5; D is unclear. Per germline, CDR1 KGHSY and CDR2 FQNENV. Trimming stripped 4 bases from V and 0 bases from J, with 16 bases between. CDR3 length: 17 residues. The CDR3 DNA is TGTGCCAGCAGCCCTTTTGGGTCTGCCTATAGCAATCAGCCCCAGCATTTT. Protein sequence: CASSPFGSAYSNQPQHF.

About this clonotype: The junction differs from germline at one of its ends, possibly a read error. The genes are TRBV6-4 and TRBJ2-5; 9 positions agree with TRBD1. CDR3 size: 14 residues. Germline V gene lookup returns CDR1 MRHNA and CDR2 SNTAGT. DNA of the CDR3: TGTGCCAGCAGTTTAGGACAGGGGAGAGAGACCCAGTGCTTC. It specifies CASSLGQGRETQCF.

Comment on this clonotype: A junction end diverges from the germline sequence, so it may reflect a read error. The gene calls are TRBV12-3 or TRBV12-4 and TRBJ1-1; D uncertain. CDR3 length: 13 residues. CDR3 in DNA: TGTGCCAGCAGTTTAGCTCTGGCCACTGAAACTTTCTTT. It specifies CASSLALATETFF.

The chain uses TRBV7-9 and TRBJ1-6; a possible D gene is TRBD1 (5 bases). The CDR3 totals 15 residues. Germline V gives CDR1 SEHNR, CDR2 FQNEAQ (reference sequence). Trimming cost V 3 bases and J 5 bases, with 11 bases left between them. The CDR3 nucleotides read TGTGCCAGCAGCTTTGAGGGAGGGGATAATTCACCCCTCCACTTT. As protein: CASSFEGGDNSPLHF.